One and the same sample provided the 10 T cell receptor beta chains below, sequenced in a study of T cell responses to AZD1222 COVID-19 vaccine. Using immunoSEQ multiplex PCR, the repertoire was profiled, and TCRdb retains in-frame clones only, with some absent. The data hold 50,000 to 65,000 clones, with approximately 86% observed a single time. This material consisted of peripheral blood, taken 28 days after the second AZD1222 dose. The receptors derive from an adult who received the AZD1222 COVID-19 vaccine.

V gene TRBV12-3 or TRBV12-4 combines with J gene TRBJ2-7; 8 nucleotides agree with TRBD1. The V and J ends lost 8 bases and 6 bases, in that order; junction bases with no gene match: 9. The CDR3 totals 13 residues. CDR3 sequence reads: CASGRDRNSEQYF. CDR3 DNA: TGTGCCAGCGGCCGGGACAGGAATAGCGAGCAGTACTTC.

The gene calls are TRBV28 and TRBJ1-1; TRBD1 might be the D (5 bases). The germline V gene encodes CDR1 MDHEN and CDR2 SYDVKM. V lost 1 base and J lost 2, with 8 bases in between. The CDR3 has 14 amino acids. Here the CDR3 DNA reads TGTGCCAGCAGTTTATTCGGGGGAAACACTGAAGCTTTCTTT. Protein sequence: CASSLFGGNTEAFF.

This rearrangement joins TRBV6-6 to TRBJ1-4; TRBD1 matches 8 bases. Germline V gene lookup returns CDR1 MNHNY and CDR2 SVGAGI (reference sequence). CDR3 length: 14 residues. V lost 6 bases and J lost 6; bases outside the gene matches: 6. Here the CDR3 DNA reads TGTGCCAGCAGGCCCAGGGGGCAAGATGAAAAACTGTTTTTT. Residues: CASRPRGQDEKLFF.

This chain joins TRBV7-3 and TRBJ2-5; TRBD2 might be the D (5 bases). Germline-derived CDR1 and CDR2 are SGHTA and FQGTGA. The V and J ends lost 2 bases and 1 base respectively, with 11 bases between them. The CDR3 has 15 residues. CDR3 in DNA: TGTGCCAGCAGCTTAGACGGGATGGGCCAAGAGACCCAGTACTTC. The encoded protein is CASSLDGMGQETQYF.

The J gene is TRBJ1-2, the V gene TRBV28; the match to TRBD1 covers 7 bases. Germline loops: CDR1 MDHEN, CDR2 SYDVKM. The junction had 4 bases not matched to a gene; V was cut back by 1 base and J by 2 bases. The CDR3 runs 15 residues. CDR3: CASSLYQGDNYGYTF. The CDR3 DNA reads TGTGCCAGCAGTTTATATCAGGGGGACAACTATGGCTACACCTTC.

V is TRBV27 and J is TRBJ2-7; no firm D call. V lost 4 bases and J 6 bases, leaving 13 bases between the germline ends. The germline CDR1 and CDR2 sequences are MNHEY and SMNVEV (reference sequence). This CDR3 region has 13 residues. The DNA for the CDR3 is TGTGCCAGCAGTTCGGGTGGGCCAGTCGAGCAGTACTTC. It codes for CASSSGGPVEQYF.

V is TRBV19 and J is TRBJ2-7; 8 bases line up with TRBD1. Germline assignment: CDR1 LNHDA and CDR2 SQIVND (reference sequence). The CDR3 is 13 residues long. The junction had 2 bases not matched to a gene; V was cut back by 4 bases and J by 3 bases. The CDR3 region has the DNA TGTGCCAGTAGTACGGACAGGGTCTACGAGCAGTACTTC. Translating it yields CASSTDRVYEQYF.

This sequence joins TRBV7-8 and TRBJ1-3; tentatively, D is TRBD1 (6 bases). CDR1 is SGHVS, CDR2 FQNEAQ, per germline. V was clipped by 4 bases and J by 2 bases, with 21 bases between them. CDR3 size: 18 residues. The CDR3 DNA follows: TGTGCCAGCAGCTCGCCTAAGGGGGGTATTGACGCTGGAAACACCATATATTTT. Its translation is CASSSPKGGIDAGNTIYF. The full variable domain, its missing parts supplied by reference TRBV7-8 and TRBJ1-3, is GAGVSQSPRYKVAKRGQDVALRCDPISGHVSLFWYQQALGQGPEFLTYFQNEAQLDKSGLPSDRFFAERPEGSVSTLKIQRTQQEDSAVYLCASSSPKGGIDAGNTIYFGEGSWLTVV.

This chain joins TRBV29-1 and TRBJ1-2; a weak D match, TRBD1 (6 bases). V lost 0 bases to trimming and J lost 7 bases, with 9 bases between them. The germline CDR1 and CDR2 sequences are SQVTM and ANQGSEA. The CDR3 spans 12 residues. The CDR3 sequence: CSVEEGGTGYTF. CDR3 sequence (DNA): TGCAGCGTTGAAGAAGGGGGGACTGGCTACACCTTC.

This sequence joins TRBV18 and TRBJ2-7; TRBD2 matches at 8 bases. CDR3 length: 14 amino acids. The V gene end was trimmed by 4 bases and the J gene end by 3 bases; junction bases not matched to a gene: 5. Germline V gene data show CDR1 as KGHSH and CDR2 as LQKENI. CDR3 coding DNA: TGTGCCAGCTCACAAGGACTAGCTAGCTACGAGCAGTACTTC. Protein: CASSQGLASYEQYF.